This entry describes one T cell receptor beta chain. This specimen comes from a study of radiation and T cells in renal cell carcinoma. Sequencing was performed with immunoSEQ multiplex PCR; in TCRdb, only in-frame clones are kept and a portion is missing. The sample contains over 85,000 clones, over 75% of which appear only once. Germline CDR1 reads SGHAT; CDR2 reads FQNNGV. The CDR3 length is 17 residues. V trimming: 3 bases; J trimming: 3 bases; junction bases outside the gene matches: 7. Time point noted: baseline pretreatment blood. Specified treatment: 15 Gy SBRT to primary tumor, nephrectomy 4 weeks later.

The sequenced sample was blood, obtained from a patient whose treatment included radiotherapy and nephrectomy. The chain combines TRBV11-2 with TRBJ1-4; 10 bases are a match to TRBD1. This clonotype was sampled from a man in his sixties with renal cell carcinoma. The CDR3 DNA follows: TGTGCCAGCAGCTTCGACAGGGGGCCCATCTCTAATGAAAAACTGTTTTTT. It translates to CASSFDRGPISNEKLFF. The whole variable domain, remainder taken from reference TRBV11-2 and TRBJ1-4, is EAGVAQSPRYKIIEKRQSVAFWCNPISGHATLYWYQQILGQGPKLLIQFQNNGVVDDSQLPKDRFSAERLKGVDSTLKIQPAKLEDSAVYLCASSFDRGPISNEKLFFGSGTQLSVL.